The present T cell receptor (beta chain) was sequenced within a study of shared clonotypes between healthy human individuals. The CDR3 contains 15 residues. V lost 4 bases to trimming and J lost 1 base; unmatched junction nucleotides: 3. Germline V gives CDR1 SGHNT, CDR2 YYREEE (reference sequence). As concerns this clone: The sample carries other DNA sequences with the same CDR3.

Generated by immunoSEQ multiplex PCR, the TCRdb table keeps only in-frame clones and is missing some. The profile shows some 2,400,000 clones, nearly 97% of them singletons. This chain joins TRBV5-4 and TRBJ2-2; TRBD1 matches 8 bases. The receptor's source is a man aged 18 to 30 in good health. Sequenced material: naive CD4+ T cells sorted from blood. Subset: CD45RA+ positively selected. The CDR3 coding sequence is TGTGCCAGCAGCCGCGGACAGGGGAACACCGGGGAGCTGTTTTTT. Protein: CASSRGQGNTGELFF.